This is a list of T cell receptor beta chains from one sample in a study of blood T cell repertoires in COVID-19. TCRdb keeps only in-frame clones here, not all; method: immunoSEQ multiplex PCR. The sample holds some 200,000 clones; approximately 80% are singletons and the top ten take roughly 18%. What was sequenced was peripheral blood. The receptors derive from a woman older than 75 with active or convalescent COVID-19. CDR3s include the opening cysteine and the closing phenylalanine or tryptophan. The order of the fields is V gene, D gene, J gene, clone size, CDR3 DNA, CDR3 protein. A D gene is named only where the DNA matches it firmly. Where a row states a size, it is once, few, many or the class of an expanded clone; other rows omit it.

>TRBV19|-|TRBJ2-5|-
TGTGCCAGTAGTACCACCGGGTCCGCAATCCAGTACTTC
CASSTTGSAIQYF
>TRBV27|-|TRBJ2-2|once
TGTGCCAGTGGCCGAGCCGGAGGGTTTTGGGAGCTGTTTTTT
CASGRAGGFWELFF
>TRBV28|TRBD1|TRBJ1-1|-
TGTGCCAGCAGTTCCCAGGGGGCTAGAACTGAAGCTTTCTTT
CASSSQGARTEAFF
>TRBV6-2/TRBV6-3|TRBD2|TRBJ2-1|-
TGTGCCAGCAGTTACGGGGCGGGGGGAAACTACAATGAGCAGTTCTTC
CASSYGAGGNYNEQFF
>TRBV18|TRBD2|TRBJ2-7|-
TGTGCCAGCTCACCCACCTCGACTAGCGACTACGAGCAGTACTTC
CASSPTSTSDYEQYF
>TRBV27|TRBD1|TRBJ2-7|few
TGTGCCAGCAGTTTAGGTTTGGGACAGGGACACGAGCAGTACTTC
CASSLGLGQGHEQYF
>TRBV7-3|TRBD1|TRBJ2-1|once
TGTGCCAGCAGCTTACGCGGACAGGGTCGAAATGAGCAGTTCTTC
CASSLRGQGRNEQFF
>TRBV6-2/TRBV6-3|TRBD1|TRBJ2-3|-
TGTGCCAGCAGTTACAACGACAGGGCAGATACGCAGTATTTT
CASSYNDRADTQYF
>TRBV12-5|TRBD2|TRBJ2-1|-
TGTGCTAGTGCCTTGGGGTCTAGCGGAGTCAATGAGCAGTTCTTC
CASALGSSGVNEQFF
>TRBV14|TRBD1|TRBJ1-3|-
TGTGCCAGCAGCCAAGTGCTCAGGGGGAGATCTGGAAACACCATATATTTT
CASSQVLRGRSGNTIYF
>TRBV6-2/TRBV6-3|TRBD2|TRBJ2-7|-
TGTGCCAGCAGTTACCCCACGGGACTAATAGGTGGCGAGCAGTACTTC
CASSYPTGLIGGEQYF
>TRBV4-3|TRBD2|TRBJ2-5|-
TGCGCCAGCAGCCAAGATTTAGGAGCGGGAGGGATCCAAGAGACCCAGTACTTC
CASSQDLGAGGIQETQYF
>TRBV2|-|TRBJ1-5|-
TGTGCCAGCAGTCAGGGGACTATCAATCAGCCCCAGCATTTT
CASSQGTINQPQHF
>TRBV5-1|TRBD2|TRBJ2-1|-
TGCGCCAGCAGCTTGGCTGCTAGCGGGTACAATGAGCAGTTCTTC
CASSLAASGYNEQFF
>TRBV7-8|TRBD2|TRBJ2-7|once
TGTGCCAGCAGCGCTAGCGGGAGTTCCGAGCAGTACTTC
CASSASGSSEQYF
>TRBV29-1|-|TRBJ1-2|few
TGCAGCGTTGGGACAGAGAGGGGCTATGGCTACACCTTC
CSVGTERGYGYTF
>TRBV5-5|TRBD1|TRBJ1-1|once
TGTGCCAGCAGCCGGCTTCCGGGACAGGGGAACACTGAAGCTTTCTTT
CASSRLPGQGNTEAFF
>TRBV5-6|TRBD2|TRBJ2-5|-
TGTGCCAGCACCCCGGCAGCGGGAGTAGTGGAGACCCAGTACTTC
CASTPAAGVVETQYF
>TRBV5-1|-|TRBJ1-1|-
TGCGCCAGCAGCTTGGCCGTCTCCACAGAGAACACTGAAGCTTTCTTT
CASSLAVSTENTEAFF
>TRBV5-1|-|TRBJ2-3|-
TGCGCCAGCACAGCGGGTGGGGAGCCGGCGAGTACGCAGTATTTT
CASTAGGEPASTQYF
>TRBV2|-|TRBJ2-1|-
TGTGCCAGCAGTGAAAGAAACTTTAACTCCTACAATGAGCAGTTCTTC
CASSERNFNSYNEQFF
>TRBV24-1|-|TRBJ1-1|-
TGTGCCACCAGTGACCACAGGTGGGGGAACACTGAAGCTTTCTTT
CATSDHRWGNTEAFF
>TRBV7-2|TRBD2|TRBJ2-1|-
TGTGCCAGCAGCTTAGCCGGGACTAGCGGGGCCTACAATGAGCAGTTCTTC
CASSLAGTSGAYNEQFF
>TRBV4-1|TRBD1|TRBJ1-6|-
TGCGCCAGCAGCCTAGACAGGGCTAATTCACCCCTCCACTTT
CASSLDRANSPLHF
>TRBV28|-|TRBJ1-6|-
TGTGCCAGCAGTTTTGGGGGGACCCTGGTTTCACCCCTCCACTTT
CASSFGGTLVSPLHF
>TRBV6-2/TRBV6-3|-|TRBJ1-5|-
TGTGCCAGCAGTTACTCAAAGAGGCGCGATAGCAATCAGCCCCAGCATTTT
CASSYSKRRDSNQPQHF
>TRBV28|TRBD1|TRBJ1-2|-
TGTGCCAGCAGATACGGACAGGGGGTTTGGTATGGCTACACCTTC
CASRYGQGVWYGYTF